The clone carrying this T cell receptor (beta chain) was detected ten times or more. Germline CDR1 is SEHNR and CDR2 is FQNEAQ (reference sequence). The CDR3 is made up of 17 amino acids. The J segment lost 1 base and the V segment lost 5 bases, leaving 11 bases of the junction unmatched. The record originates from a study of human T cells and chemical hapten exposure. At the level of the study: The cohort included alopecia areata under or over 50% scalp, totalis and universalis.

Time point defined: patch test 2, 6 weeks after DPC sensitization. The treatment is: therapeutic diphenylcyclopropenone sensitization with weekly scalp DPC. How the authors handled the data: Ranging from about 23,224 to 750,000, TCR counts per sample had a median value of around 91,000. A single record per CDR3 protein comes from TCRdb applying MiXCR to the RACE reads. Clone size and V and J calls follow TCRdb, not the original study. The sample consists of a few hundred thousand distinct CDR3 sequences, about 6% of them appearing once. This chain links TRBV7-9 with TRBJ2-3; 8 positions agree with TRBD1. The specimen comprised whole blood, sampled in connection with sensitization to the hapten diphenylcyclopropenone (DPC). This TCR came from a woman aged 18-35 years with alopecia areata. Some clones in this sample may be carry-over from other donors' samples. The CDR3 nucleotides read TGTGCCAGCAGCCGTCAGGACAGGGCTTTGGGCACAGATACGCAGTATTTT. It codes for CASSRQDRALGTDTQYF.